One sample yielded the 20 T cell receptor beta chains listed below, sequenced in a study of T cell repertoires in cytomegalovirus infection (dated by TCRdb to the late 2010s). The antigens for these receptors are not known. This sample's treatment or condition label indicates: in vitro stimulation with specific CMV peptide epitopes to enrich CMV-specific T cells. Sequencing instrument: Illumina HiSeq 1500. The raw public reads went through TCRdb reprocessing: fastp at Q25, MiXCR clone calling, in-frame beta chains kept. Identical CDR3 protein sequences are pooled into one entry, listed with their most common genes and DNA. The sample records roughly 500,000 distinct CDR3 sequences, roughly a third of which are singletons. Of the sample, roughly a sixth falls within the top ten clones. The specimen was cultured PBMCs, collected from culture after CMV antigen stimulation. These receptors were collected from a human donor in good health (CMV status not recorded). Some clones in this sample may be carry-over from other donors' samples.

A few counts support this clonotype. This chain joins TRBV6-6 and TRBJ1-1; D is perhaps TRBD1 (6 bases). Trimming took 3 bases from V and 0 from J, leaving 26 bases between them. The CDR3 is 20 amino acids. Germline lookup yields CDR1 MNHNY and CDR2 SVGAGI (reference sequence). The DNA for the CDR3 is TGTGCCAGCAGTTATCCCGTGCTACAGGGAAAGTTTGGGGTGAACACTGAAGCTTTCTTT. This gives the protein CASSYPVLQGKFGVNTEAFF.

The V call is TRBV7-9, the J call TRBJ1-2; 7 positions agree with TRBD1. Germline loops: CDR1 SEHNR, CDR2 FQNEAQ (reference sequence). With V trimmed by 5 bases and J by 2 bases, 11 bases remained unmatched. The CDR3 runs 16 residues. The CDR3 sequence: CASSRQDRPRNYGYTF. The DNA of the CDR3 is TGTGCCAGCAGCCGACAGGACAGGCCGAGGAACTATGGCTACACCTTC.

This rearrangement joins TRBV6-5 to TRBJ1-1; D is ambiguous. The CDR3 is 13 residues long. Looked up from germline, CDR1 is MNHEY and CDR2 is SVGAGI. With 2 bases removed from V and 3 bases from J, the gap between germline ends came to 7 bases. The CDR3 here is CASSYSAYTEAFF. In nucleotides, the CDR3 is TGTGCCAGCAGTTACAGCGCATACACTGAAGCTTTCTTT.

The V and J genes are TRBV7-9 and TRBJ2-5; D gene ambiguous. V was pared by 5 bases and J by 7 bases, with 20 bases between. CDR1 is SEHNR and CDR2 is FQNEAQ in the germline V gene (reference sequence). This CDR3 comprises 15 residues. The CDR3 reads CASSPRELAIGTQYF. The CDR3, as DNA: TGTGCCAGCAGCCCGCGAGAGTTGGCCATTGGGACCCAGTACTTC.

The chain carries TRBV29-1 and TRBJ1-1; 8 bases line up with TRBD1. Germline CDR1 is SQVTM and CDR2 is ANQGSEA. CDR3 length: 12 residues. J lost 3 bases, V lost 7 bases, and 4 bases had no gene match. In nucleotides, the CDR3 is TGCAGCGCCAAACAGGGGGACACTGAAGCTTTCTTT. Protein: CSAKQGDTEAFF. The variable domain in full, with the rest retrieved from reference TRBV29-1 and TRBJ1-1, is SAVISQKPSRDICQRGTSLTIQCQVDSQVTMMFWYRQQPGQSLTLIATANQGSEATYESGFVIDKFPISRPNLTFSTLTVSNMSPEDSSIYLCSAKQGDTEAFFGQGTRLTVV.

CDR3 sequence (DNA): TGTGCCAGCAGCCCCCCCCTGTACCAAGAGACCCAGTACTTC. Translated: CASSPPLYQETQYF. V is TRBV11-2 and J is TRBJ2-5, with no clear D. V was cut by 5 bases and J by 0 bases, with 10 bases left in between. Germline V gives CDR1 SGHAT, CDR2 FQNNGV. CDR3 length: 14 amino acids.

This chain connects TRBV19 to TRBJ2-7; 9 bases are a match to TRBD1. Looked up from germline, CDR1 is LNHDA and CDR2 is SQIVND (reference sequence). This CDR3 comprises 15 residues. Trimming took 4 bases from V and 2 from J; bases not matched to a gene: 6. The CDR3 region is CASSRPGQGAYEQYF. The CDR3 DNA reads TGTGCCAGTAGTAGACCGGGACAGGGCGCCTACGAGCAGTACTTC. Using reference TRBV19 and TRBJ2-7 for the parts outside the CDR3, the full variable domain is DGGITQSPKYLFRKEGQNVTLSCEQNLNHDAMYWYRQDPGQGLRLIYYSQIVNDFQKGDIAEGYSVSREKKESFPLTVTSAQKNPTAFYLCASSRPGQGAYEQYFGPGTRLTVT.

This clonotype was picked up many times. The gene calls are TRBV7-2 and TRBJ2-4; TRBD2 matches 9 bases. Germline CDR1 and CDR2: SGHTA and FQGNSA. The CDR3 totals 17 residues. With 5 bases clipped from V and 7 bases from J, the junction kept 15 bases outside the gene matches. The CDR3 coding sequence is TGTGCCAGCAGCCTCGTACCCGGGACTAGCTCTCGGAACATTCAGTACTTC. This gives the protein CASSLVPGTSSRNIQYF.

This chain joins TRBV7-9 and TRBJ1-2, with a possible D match to TRBD1 (5 bases). CDR3 length: 14 amino acids. V lost 5 bases to trimming and J lost 6 bases, with 16 bases between them. Per the germline V gene, CDR1 is SEHNR and CDR2 is FQNEAQ (reference sequence). CDR3 protein: CASSQMTVHDGYTF. For the CDR3, the DNA is TGTGCCAGCAGCCAAATGACAGTTCACGATGGCTACACCTTC.

At least ten counts were recorded for this clonotype. J is TRBJ2-7 and V is TRBV19; D remains unclear. The CDR3 is made up of 12 amino acids. The V end was cut by 9 bases, the J end by 3 bases, with 12 bases between. Germline V CDR1 and CDR2: LNHDA, SQIVND (reference sequence). CDR3 coding DNA: TGTGCCAGCAGCTTAGGAAACTACGAGCAGTACTTC. It translates to CASSLGNYEQYF.

This clonotype occurred a few times. CDR3 residues: CASSQGQGRHGRSYEQYF. CDR3 nucleotides: TGCGCCAGCAGCCAAGGGCAGGGGCGCCATGGTCGGTCCTACGAGCAGTACTTC. V and J are TRBV4-1 and TRBJ2-7; TRBD1 is a possible D gene (6 bases). The CDR3 has 18 residues. The V end lost 1 base, the J end lost 1 base, and 20 bases lay between the germline ends. CDR1 and CDR2 from the germline V gene are MGHRA and YSYEKL.

The chain combines TRBV11-3 with TRBJ1-1, with TRBD1 as a possible D gene (5 bases). Between the trimmed V and J ends, which lost 5 bases and 6 bases, there was a span of 19 bases. CDR1 is SGHNT and CDR2 is YENEEA in the germline V gene. The CDR3 sequence is 15 residues long. The CDR3 region is CASSNRARLGAEAFF. CDR3 in DNA: TGTGCCAGCAGCAATCGAGCACGGTTGGGGGCTGAAGCTTTCTTT.

This chain connects TRBV19 to TRBJ2-2, with 8 bases that match TRBD1. This CDR3 is 15 amino acids long. Germline CDR1 LNHDA, CDR2 SQIVND (reference sequence). With 7 bases clipped from V and 0 bases from J, the junction kept 4 bases outside the gene matches. This CDR3 reads CASKWGQANTGELFF. As DNA, the CDR3 is TGTGCCAGTAAATGGGGACAGGCGAACACCGGGGAGCTGTTTTTT.

The rearrangement joins TRBV20-1 to TRBJ2-1, with TRBD1 identical over 10 bases. CDR3 length: 14 amino acids. Per germline, CDR1 DFQATT and CDR2 SNEGSKA (reference sequence). J was trimmed by 7 bases and V by 2 bases; bases with no gene match: 5. The CDR3 coding sequence is TGCAGTGCTAGATTGGGACAGGGGAGAAATGAGCAGTTCTTC. This encodes CSARLGQGRNEQFF.

Only one count was recorded for this clonotype. The V gene is TRBV10-2, the J gene TRBJ2-5, with D perhaps matching TRBD1 (6 bases). The ends were cut back, 0 bases at V and 6 bases at J, with 11 bases in the middle. The CDR3 is 14 residues long. Germline lookup yields CDR1 WSHSY and CDR2 SAAADI. CDR3 DNA: TGCGCCAGCAGTGAGTCGTCCAGGGGACAGACCCAGTACTTC. Its protein product is CASSESSRGQTQYF.

The chain uses TRBV13 and TRBJ2-2, with 10 bases aligning to TRBD2. The length of the CDR3 is 21 residues. V dropped 4 bases and J dropped 1; count of bases not matched to a gene: 18. The germline gives CDR1 PRHDT, CDR2 FYEKMQ (reference sequence). The DNA for the CDR3 is TGTGCCAGCAGCTCGCCCCTCTCGTCTAGCGGGAGTTCTCTGAACACCGGGGAGCTGTTTTTT. Protein sequence: CASSSPLSSSGSSLNTGELFF.

This clonotype was counted only a few times. V and J are TRBV7-2 and TRBJ2-5, with 11 bases lining up with TRBD1. Germline V gene sequence: CDR1 SGHTA, CDR2 FQGNSA. The CDR3 has 14 amino acids. V lost 3 bases to trimming and J lost 7 bases; unmatched junction nucleotides: 4. The CDR3 DNA reads TGTGCCAGCAGCTTGGGACAGGGGGTCTTGACCCAGTACTTC. This sequence encodes CASSLGQGVLTQYF.

This sequence joins TRBV28 and TRBJ2-7; D remains ambiguous. The CDR3 runs to 15 residues. The V gene lost 6 bases and the J gene lost 0 bases, with 15 bases spanning the gap. Germline CDR1 and CDR2: MDHEN and SYDVKM. CDR3 nucleotide sequence: TGTGCCAGCAGGCCCCGGGTTTCGAGCTCCTACGAGCAGTACTTC. Translating gives CASRPRVSSSYEQYF.

CDR3 DNA: TGCGCCAGCAGCCAATTGCGAGGAGGGCCCCAGCATTTT. Residues: CASSQLRGGPQHF. V usage is TRBV4-1 and J usage is TRBJ1-5; D is uncertain. Germline CDR1 reads MGHRA; CDR2 reads YSYEKL. There are 13 residues in the CDR3. Between the trimmed V and J ends, which lost 2 bases and 9 bases, there was a span of 11 bases.

The J gene is TRBJ2-5, the V gene TRBV6-4; D possibly corresponds to TRBD2 (6 bases). The CDR3 is made up of 15 amino acids. Trimming left V 5 bases short and J 2 bases short, with 15 bases between. Germline CDR1 reads MRHNA; CDR2 reads SNTAGT. The CDR3 bases are TGTGCCAGCAGTCCGCGGGGTTTGGGTCAAGAGACCCAGTACTTC. This encodes CASSPRGLGQETQYF.